Following are 5 T cell receptor beta chains from one sample sequenced in a study of Ad26.COV2.S vaccination and SARS-CoV-2 variants. Treatment here: some 20 received Ad26.COV2.S at low or high dose, single or two shots; about 5 received placebo; per-sample allocation not given. Collection of the samples took place on day 63 after the first injection of vaccine or placebo. Using immunoSEQ multiplex PCR, the repertoire was profiled, and TCRdb retains in-frame clones only, with some absent. The table shows some 500,000 clones, with roughly 87% occurring only once. Material: peripheral blood, obtained in a trial of Ad26.COV2.S vaccine versus placebo. These receptors all come from a person aged 18-60 years who received the Ad26.COV2.S COVID-19 vaccine or a placebo.

V gene TRBV5-1 combines with J gene TRBJ2-5, with D possibly being TRBD1 (5 bases). Trimming took 3 bases from V and 4 from J, leaving 10 bases between them. The CDR3 is made up of 13 amino acids. Germline lookup yields CDR1 SGHRS and CDR2 YFSETQ. CDR3 loop: CASSSRQGETQYF. In nucleotides, the CDR3 is TGCGCCAGCAGCTCTAGGCAGGGAGAGACCCAGTACTTC.

The gene calls are TRBV5-6 and TRBJ2-5; D gene ambiguous. Germline values: CDR1 SGHDT, CDR2 YYEEEE. The CDR3 has 14 amino acids. The V end lost 0 bases, the J end lost 2 bases, and 8 bases lay between the germline ends. The CDR3 DNA reads as TGTGCCAGCAGCTTGGGTAGCCGGCAAGAGACCCAGTACTTC. This encodes CASSLGSRQETQYF.

This chain uses TRBV7-8 with TRBJ2-7, with a tentative D call TRBD1 (6 bases). The CDR3 runs to 15 residues. V lost 7 bases and J lost 6, with 22 bases in between. Germline CDR1 and CDR2: SGHVS and FQNEAQ. CDR3 residues: CASTEWTVGAVEQYF. CDR3 DNA sequence: TGTGCCAGCACAGAATGGACAGTGGGTGCTGTCGAGCAGTACTTC.

The V call is TRBV5-1, the J call TRBJ2-5; either TRBD1 or TRBD2 may supply D (5 bases each). Germline-derived CDR1 and CDR2 are SGHRS and YFSETQ. V lost 2 bases to trimming and J lost 4 bases, with 12 bases between them. This CDR3 comprises 14 residues. The CDR3 coding sequence is TGCGCCAGCAGCTTAGAGAGGGGCAGAGAGACCCAGTACTTC. Its protein is CASSLERGRETQYF.

The rearrangement links TRBV18 to TRBJ2-6, with no clear D. Germline CDR1 KGHSH, CDR2 LQKENI. The CDR3 loop spans 16 amino acids. V lost 2 bases to trimming and J lost 0 bases, with 8 bases between them. The CDR3 loop reads CASSPIQSSGANVLTF. The CDR3 region has the DNA TGTGCCAGCTCACCAATTCAGAGCTCTGGGGCCAACGTCCTGACTTTC.